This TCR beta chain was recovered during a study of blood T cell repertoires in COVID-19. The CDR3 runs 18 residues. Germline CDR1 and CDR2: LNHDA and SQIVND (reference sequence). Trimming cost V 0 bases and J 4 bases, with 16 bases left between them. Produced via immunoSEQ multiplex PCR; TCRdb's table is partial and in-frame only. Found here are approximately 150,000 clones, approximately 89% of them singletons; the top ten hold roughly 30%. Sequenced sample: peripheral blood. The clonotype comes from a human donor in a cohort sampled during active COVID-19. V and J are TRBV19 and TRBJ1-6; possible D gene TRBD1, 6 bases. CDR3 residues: CASSIDRDIRRYNSPLHF. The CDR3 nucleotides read TGTGCCAGTAGTATAGATCGGGACATCCGGAGATATAATTCACCCCTCCACTTT.